The clone carrying this T cell receptor beta chain was counted a single time. The antigen is undetermined. The data stem from a study of regulatory T cells in long-lasting Graves disease. Arm-PCR of CDR3 regions with iRepertoire HTBI primers generated TCR beta libraries. TCRdb re-called the multiplex PCR reads with MiXCR, one entry per CDR3 protein. The sample has around 450,000 distinct CDR3 sequences, roughly 21% seen once. The CDR3 extends over 14 amino acids. V dropped 6 bases and J dropped 5; count of bases not matched to a gene: 9. As for time point: persistent/refractory GD, antithyroid drugs over 5 years with positive TRAb. PBMC-derived RNA was used for the TCR library. Graves' disease diagnosis was established per American Thyroid Association guidelines. The study's findings and limits: Persistent disease was associated with favored TRBV28 usage and with favored use of TRBJ1-2 and TRBJ2-5.

This specimen was peripheral blood mononuclear cells (PBMCs), taken when the disease was refractory, from a patient treated with antithyroid drugs. The sequence derives from a female donor with Graves disease. This chain connects TRBV12-3 or TRBV12-4 to TRBJ2-5, with 7 bases matching TRBD2. The CDR3 sequence: CASSRGLGEETQYF. The CDR3 DNA is TGTGCCAGCAGCCGTGGACTAGGAGAGGAGACCCAGTACTTC.